This T cell receptor (beta chain) was documented in a study of blood T cell repertoires in COVID-19. The wider study: The United States, Italy and Spain were the sources of the acute and convalescent COVID-19 samples. Nucleic acid was either cDNA or gDNA, and it came from T cells, B-cell-depleted T cells, or PBMCs.

Profiled with immunoSEQ multiplex PCR; TCRdb holds only in-frame clones, not every one. The table includes roughly 100,000 clones, around 88% detected once. This CDR3 comprises 16 residues. V was cut by 1 base and J by 4 bases, with 14 bases left in between. In germline, CDR1 is LNHDA, CDR2 SQIVND (reference sequence). The V gene is TRBV19, the J gene TRBJ1-3; a possible D gene is TRBD1 (6 bases). Sample: peripheral blood. This TCR was recovered from a woman aged 80 or over with acute or convalescent COVID-19. The DNA for the CDR3 is TGTGCCAGTAGTATAGGCCCGACAGGAGGAGGAAACACCATATATTTT. Protein sequence: CASSIGPTGGGNTIYF.